This TCR beta chain was identified in a study of post-analysis software for immune sequencing data. Carried by the TCR beta cDNA libraries were unique molecular identifiers. TCRdb re-analysed the PCR reads in MiXCR, keeping a single row per CDR3 protein. The sample contains 500,000 to 600,000 distinct CDR3 sequences, roughly 46% of which appear only once. This clonotype came up a few times. Sequenced material: blood. This TCR was sampled from a girl aged 10-17 years with multiple sclerosis.

CDR3 nucleotide sequence: TGTGCCAGCAGGCAGGGGTTCTATAATTCACCCCTCCACTTT. It translates to CASRQGFYNSPLHF. This chain joins TRBV27 and TRBJ1-6; D perhaps matches TRBD1 (6 bases). V lost 6 bases and J 3 bases, leaving 9 bases between the germline ends. The CDR3 length is 14 residues. Germline CDR1 and CDR2: MNHEY and SMNVEV (reference sequence).